Listed below are T cell receptor beta chains from one sample, sequenced in a study of shared clonotypes between healthy human individuals. Sequenced by immunoSEQ multiplex PCR; TCRdb stores in-frame clones only, minus some. The profile shows more than 2,000,000 clones, about 92% of them singletons. Material for sequencing was naive CD4+ T cells from PBMCs. Receptor source: a man aged 18 to 30 in good health. Some clones in this sample may be carry-over from other donors' samples. The CDR3 runs from the conserved cysteine through the conserved F or W. D genes are given only for firm matches. Clone size is not always given. Where it is, it says once, few, many or a class for expanded clones.

TRBJ1-5 | NA | NA | TRBV18 | TGTGCCAGCTCTAACAGGATGGAGTATAGCAATCAGCCCCAGCATTTT | CASSNRMEYSNQPQHF
TRBJ2-7 | NA | NA | TRBV1 | TGCACCAGCAGCCCCCCCATGAGTCTTAACTCCTACGAGCAGTACTTC | CTSSPPMSLNSYEQYF
TRBJ2-4 | NA | NA | TRBV7-2 | TGTGCCAGCAGCTTAACCCGGGAGTTACCCAAAAACATTCAGTACTTC | CASSLTRELPKNIQYF
TRBJ2-7 | TRBD1 | NA | TRBV2 | TGTGCCAGCAGGCCCGGGACAGGGTGGGACCACGAGCAGTACTTC | CASRPGTGWDHEQYF
TRBJ1-1 | TRBD1 | NA | TRBV27 | TGTGCCAGCAGCCGGACAGGGTTTGGGGTGAACACTGAAGCTTTCTTT | CASSRTGFGVNTEAFF
TRBJ1-1 | NA | few | TRBV7-9 | TGTGCCAGCAGCTTAGTGGCCGGTTGGAACACTGAAGCTTTCTTT | CASSLVAGWNTEAFF
TRBJ2-1 | NA | once | TRBV7-2 | TGTGCCAGCAGCGACTTGGGGCGGTACAATGAGCAGTTCTTC | CASSDLGRYNEQFF
TRBJ2-4 | NA | NA | TRBV29-1 | TGCAGCGTTGAGGAGGGGGGAATGACTCAGTACTTC | CSVEEGGMTQYF
TRBJ1-1 | NA | NA | TRBV5-6 | TGTGCCAGCAGCTTATCACGGAACACTGAAGCTTTCTTT | CASSLSRNTEAFF
TRBJ1-2 | NA | NA | TRBV28 | TGTGCCAGCAGTCCTATGCGGGGGGGGACATCCTACTATGGCTACACCTTC | CASSPMRGGTSYYGYTF
TRBJ1-1 | TRBD1 | NA | TRBV5-4 | TGTGCCAGCAGCTCGGCAGGGGGGCAAATGGTTAGAGGGACTGAAGCTTTCTTT | CASSSAGGQMVRGTEAFF
TRBJ2-3 | NA | NA | TRBV5-6 | TGTGCCAGCAGCTTGGTGGCCCGCAAGGATACGCAGTATTTT | CASSLVARKDTQYF
TRBJ2-7 | NA | NA | TRBV30 | TGTGCCTGGGGGGATCTAAGAAACGAGCAGTACTTC | CAWGDLRNEQYF
TRBJ2-2 | TRBD1 | NA | TRBV9 | TGTGCCAGCAGCGTAGGGGCCGGGACAGGGTCAACTCAAGCGAACACCGGGGAGCTGTTTTTT | CASSVGAGTGSTQANTGELFF
TRBJ2-7 | NA | NA | TRBV19 | TGTGCCAGTAGTATAAAGACAGCCCGCTACTCCTACGAGCAGTACTTC | CASSIKTARYSYEQYF
TRBJ1-2 | NA | NA | TRBV7-9 | TGTGCCAGCAGCCTCGGACAGACTAACTATGGCTACACCTTC | CASSLGQTNYGYTF
TRBJ1-1 | NA | NA | TRBV28 | TGTGCCAGCAGTTTGAACTTCGTCAAGAACACTGAAGCTTTCTTT | CASSLNFVKNTEAFF
TRBJ1-1 | NA | NA | TRBV7-2 | TGTGCCAGCAGCTTAGATTTGGGGGTTGAAGCTTTCTTT | CASSLDLGVEAFF
TRBJ2-3 | NA | NA | TRBV28 | TGTGCCAGCAGTTTTTCAATTAGCACAGATACGCAGTATTTT | CASSFSISTDTQYF
TRBJ1-2 | NA | NA | TRBV28 | TGTGCCAGCGCCATTTGGGAAGATGGCTACACCTTC | CASAIWEDGYTF
TRBJ2-7 | TRBD2 | NA | TRBV7-3 | TGTGCCAGCAGCCCCATGGGACTAGATCACTACGAGCAGTACTTC | CASSPMGLDHYEQYF
TRBJ1-2 | TRBD1 | NA | TRBV5-6 | TGTGCCAGCAGCTTTGGGACGGGACAGCTCAACTATGGCTACACCTTC | CASSFGTGQLNYGYTF
TRBJ2-1 | TRBD2 | NA | TRBV2 | TGTGCCAGCAGTGAGGAGCGGGAGGGCTTAGGGAAGTATGAGCAGTTCTTC | CASSEEREGLGKYEQFF
TRBJ2-2 | NA | NA | TRBV2 | TGTGCCAGCAGTGAAATGGGCCTCGGGGAGCTGTTTTTT | CASSEMGLGELFF
TRBJ2-3 | TRBD2 | NA | TRBV9 | TGTGCCAGCAGCGCCCTAGCGGGAGGACCAGATACGCAGTATTTT | CASSALAGGPDTQYF
TRBJ2-2 | TRBD2 | NA | TRBV9 | TGTGCCCGGGGAGGGCCCTTCTATTCAAACACCGGGGAGCTGTTTTTT | CARGGPFYSNTGELFF